These T cell receptor beta chains were read from a single sample in a study of CD8+ T cells in alopecia areata. Method: immunoSEQ multiplex PCR; TCRdb's copy keeps in-frame clones and lacks some. The sample lists roughly 150,000 clones, over 80% occurring once. The specimen was CD8+ T cells sorted from blood, collected at week 0. Receptors originate from a human donor with alopecia areata. Both conserved end residues are trimmed from each CDR3.

v_call	j_call	cdr3_aa
TRBV7-9	TRBJ2-1	ASSLILDEQF
TRBV4-2	TRBJ2-3	ASSQEAGGFTDTQY
TRBV5-1	TRBJ2-7	ASRYGTDRYEQY
TRBV19	TRBJ2-7	ASSPRQGDGEQY
TRBV27	TRBJ2-3	ASTSWAGGPADTQY
TRBV7-9	TRBJ1-1	ASSLAGLGKNTEAF
TRBV4-1	TRBJ1-1	ASSQALSDQNTEAF
TRBV7-9	TRBJ2-6	ASSLVGGETSGANVLT
TRBV7-2	TRBJ2-1	ASSIPINLQESSYNEQF
TRBV27	TRBJ2-5	ASSLYRGGETQY
TRBV29-1	TRBJ1-2	SVAGDDTYGYT
TRBV28	TRBJ2-2	ASSKRGETNTGELF
TRBV30	TRBJ2-2	AWGRLTSTVSGELF
TRBV27	TRBJ2-7	ASSLTSGTISHEQY
TRBV29-1	TRBJ2-2	SVAWGGELF
TRBV29-1	TRBJ1-3	SVEDPQDFSGNTIY
TRBV2	TRBJ2-3	ASRPGTDTQY
TRBV4-1	TRBJ2-1	ASSRPGQGGREQF
TRBV5-4	TRBJ2-1	ASSLGAGGADEQF
TRBV7-8	TRBJ2-2	ASSGRRAGVHNWNMAGELF
TRBV7-8	TRBJ2-7	ASSPGRWFSYEQY
TRBV4-1	TRBJ2-7	ASSQDSVFSSYEQY
TRBV19	TRBJ2-5	ASSIFRTSGVFQETQY
TRBV11-2	TRBJ2-3	ASSLEYSSTDTQY
TRBV19	TRBJ2-1	ASSIWARGLNEQF
TRBV29-1	TRBJ2-1	SVEDNRGYSYNEQF